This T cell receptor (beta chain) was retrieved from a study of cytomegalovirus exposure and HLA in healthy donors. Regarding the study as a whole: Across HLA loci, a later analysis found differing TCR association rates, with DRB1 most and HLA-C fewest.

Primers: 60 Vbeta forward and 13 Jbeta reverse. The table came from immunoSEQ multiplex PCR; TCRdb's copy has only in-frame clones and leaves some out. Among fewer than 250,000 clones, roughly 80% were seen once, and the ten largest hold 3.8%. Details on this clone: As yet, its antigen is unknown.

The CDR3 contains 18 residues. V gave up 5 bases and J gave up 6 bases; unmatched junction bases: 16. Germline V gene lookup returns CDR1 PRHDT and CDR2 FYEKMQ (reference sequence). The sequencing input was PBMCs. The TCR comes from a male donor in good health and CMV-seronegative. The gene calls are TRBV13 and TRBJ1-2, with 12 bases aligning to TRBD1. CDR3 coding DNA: TGTGCCAGCAGCCTCCCGGGACAGGGGGCTGGGAATTTGGATGGCTACACCTTC. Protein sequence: CASSLPGQGAGNLDGYTF.